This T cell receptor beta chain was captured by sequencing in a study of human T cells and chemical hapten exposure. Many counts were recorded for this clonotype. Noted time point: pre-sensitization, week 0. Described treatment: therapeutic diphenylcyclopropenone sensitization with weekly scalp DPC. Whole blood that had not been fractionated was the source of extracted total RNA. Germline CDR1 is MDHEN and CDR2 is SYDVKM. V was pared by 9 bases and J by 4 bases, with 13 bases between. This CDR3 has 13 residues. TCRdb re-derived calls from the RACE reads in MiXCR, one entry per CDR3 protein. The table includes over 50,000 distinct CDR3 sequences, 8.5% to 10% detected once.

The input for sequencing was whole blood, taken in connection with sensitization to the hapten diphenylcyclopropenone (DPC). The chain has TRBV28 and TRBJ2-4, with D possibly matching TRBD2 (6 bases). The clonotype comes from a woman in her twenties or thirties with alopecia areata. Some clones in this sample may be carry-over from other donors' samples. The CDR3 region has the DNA TGTGCCAGTACCCGCGCGGGGAAAAACATTCAGTACTTC. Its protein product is CASTRAGKNIQYF.